This T cell receptor beta chain came from a study of spatial heterogeneity in lung cancer. Study in general: On average, each unique TCR and UMI combination appeared more than ten times in raw reads.

Germline V gene lookup returns CDR1 KGHDR and CDR2 SFDVKD. Trimming took 4 bases from V and 1 from J, leaving 3 bases between them. This CDR3 has 13 amino acids. Time point defined: sample taken at primary tumor resection. 72 TRACERx patients with early, untreated non-small cell lung cancer donated samples. Material for sequencing was whole RNA from tumor, nontumor lung or frozen PBMC, left unsorted. Individual TCR cDNA molecules each bore their own unique molecular identifier. Each CDR3 protein is one row after TCRdb ran MiXCR on the 5' RACE reads. The sample contains tens of thousands of distinct CDR3 sequences, roughly 12% of which appear only once.

This specimen was PBMCs, taken at surgery. This receptor was taken from a male donor with early-stage non-small cell lung cancer. The chain uses TRBV24-1 and TRBJ2-2; D is unclear. The CDR3 protein is CATSERNTGELFF. Here the CDR3 DNA reads TGTGCCACCAGTGAGCGGAACACCGGGGAGCTGTTTTTT.